What follows are 23 T cell receptor beta chains derived from one specimen sequenced in a study of T-cell reconstitution after alpha-beta-depleted transplantation in children (dated by TCRdb to the mid-2010s). Library construction relied on PCR. The reads were generated on an Illumina HiSeq 2500. TCR libraries were prepared with molecular barcoding, using unique molecular identifiers to normalize TCRbeta repertoire quantification. Starting from the raw public reads, TCRdb applied fastp trimming at Q25, assembled clones with MiXCR and retained in-frame beta chains. Rows with a matching CDR3 protein are joined into one entry that keeps the most common DNA and genes. The sample table holds approximately 83,000 distinct CDR3 sequences, of which about 8% were seen once. Clones ranked in the top ten supply 6.9% of the sample. The material sequenced was PBMCs from the stem cell graft donor, taken from the stem cell graft. The source is a human donor who donated a stem cell graft to a child with congenital amegakaryocytic thrombocytopenia.

This clonotype showed up many times. This chain connects TRBV27 to TRBJ1-5; 11 nucleotides agree with TRBD1. The CDR3 is 19 residues long. V lost 4 bases to trimming and J lost 6 bases; unmatched junction nucleotides: 17. In germline, CDR1 is MNHEY, CDR2 SMNVEV (reference sequence). CDR3 DNA: TGTGCCAGCAGTTGGTCTAGGCCGCCGGGACAGGGGGTGAGTCAGCCCCAGCATTTT. Amino acids: CASSWSRPPGQGVSQPQHF.

There are many counts of this clonotype. The chain links TRBV27 to TRBJ1-5; D unresolved. V lost 4 bases and J 4 bases, leaving 11 bases between the germline ends. The CDR3 spans 14 residues. Germline CDR1 and CDR2: MNHEY and SMNVEV (reference sequence). CDR3 sequence: CASSSSIRNQPQHF. As DNA, the CDR3 is TGTGCCAGCAGTTCTTCAATCAGAAATCAGCCCCAGCATTTT.

The sample holds many counts of this clonotype. CDR3 protein: CASSFHPDTQYF. The CDR3 coding sequence is TGCGCCAGCAGCTTCCATCCAGATACGCAGTATTTT. The chain carries TRBV5-1 and TRBJ2-3; D is unresolved. Per the germline V gene, CDR1 is SGHRS and CDR2 is YFSETQ. The CDR3 is made up of 12 amino acids. V lost 2 bases and J 4 bases, leaving 5 bases between the germline ends. Together with reference TRBV5-1 and TRBJ2-3, the CDR3 gives the full variable domain: KAGVTQTPRYLIKTRGQQVTLSCSPISGHRSVSWYQQTPGQGLQFLFEYFSETQRNKGNFPGRFSGRQFSNSRSEMNVSTLELGDSALYLCASSFHPDTQYFGPGTRLTVL.

Note on this clonotype: Being one base from a much bigger clone, this may be a read error. The gene calls are TRBV5-6 and TRBJ1-3; maybe TRBD1 (6 bases). The CDR3 is 14 residues long. The germline V gene has CDR1 SGHDT and CDR2 YYEEEE. In DNA form, the CDR3 reads TGTGCCAGCACTCTTGGGGGCTCTGGAAACACCAAATATTTT. It encodes CASTLGGSGNTKYF.

This clonotype has a count of ten or more. The CDR3 protein is CASSLGQGIETQYF. The DNA of the CDR3 is TGTGCCAGCAGCTTAGGACAGGGCATAGAGACCCAGTACTTC. The rearrangement uses TRBV7-6 and TRBJ2-5; 7 bases are shared with TRBD1. The CDR3 consists of 14 residues. CDR1 and CDR2 from the germline V gene are SGHVS and FNYEAQ. V lost 1 base, J lost 4 bases, and 3 bases stayed unmatched.

As to this clonotype: A much larger clone differs from this one at a single base, so this may be a read error. The chain has TRBV5-1 and TRBJ1-2; 8 bases fit TRBD1. V lost 6 bases to trimming and J lost 4 bases; unmatched junction nucleotides: 11. The CDR3 length is 15 residues. The germline gives CDR1 SGHRS, CDR2 YFSETQ. CDR3 region: CASTPQAGGGYGYTF. CDR3 bases: TGCGCCAGCACCCCTCAGGCAGGGGGCGGCTATGGCTACACCTTC.

The chain uses TRBV4-3 and TRBJ2-5; 10 nucleotides align to TRBD1. This CDR3 is 15 amino acids long. The germline CDR1 and CDR2 sequences are LGHNA and YSLEER. V was pared by 2 bases and J by 4 bases, with 4 bases of the junction left unmatched. The CDR3 here is CASSQTTGGPETQYF. CDR3 nucleotide sequence: TGCGCCAGCAGCCAAACGACAGGGGGCCCAGAGACCCAGTACTTC.

This clonotype appeared many times. V and J are TRBV5-5 and TRBJ1-1; no reliable D call. The V gene's germline CDR1 is SGHKS and CDR2 YYEKEE (reference sequence). The CDR3 is made up of 17 amino acids. V gave up 4 bases and J gave up 1 base, with 20 bases separating them. The CDR3 loop is CASSPTDPPGKNTEAFF. The CDR3, as DNA: TGTGCCAGCAGCCCAACTGACCCCCCTGGGAAGAACACTGAAGCTTTCTTT.

This clonotype was observed many times. The V gene is TRBV20-1, the J gene TRBJ2-3, with 7 bases matching TRBD1. V lost 0 bases, J lost 3 bases, and 6 bases stayed unmatched. Germline-derived CDR1 and CDR2 are DFQATT and SNEGSKA (reference sequence). This CDR3 is 15 amino acids long. The CDR3 nucleotides are TGCAGTGCTAGAGATGGGACAGAAGTAACAGATACGCAGTATTTT. Protein sequence: CSARDGTEVTDTQYF.

This clonotype has ten or more counts. V gene TRBV20-1 combines with J gene TRBJ2-7; D is possibly TRBD1 or TRBD2 (6 bases each). Trimming took 2 bases from V and 0 from J, leaving 8 bases between them. Per the germline V gene, CDR1 is DFQATT and CDR2 is SNEGSKA (reference sequence). The CDR3 extends over 13 amino acids. The DNA for the CDR3 is TGCAGTGCTAGACGGGGGCTCTCCTACGAGCAGTACTTC. Translation gives CSARRGLSYEQYF.

The table lists this clonotype with a few counts. The CDR3, as DNA: TGTGCCAGCAGTGAATACGCCGGTAGCCTGTACAATGAGCAGTTCTTC. Residues: CASSEYAGSLYNEQFF. The gene calls are TRBV25-1 and TRBJ2-1; D unclear. The germline V gene encodes CDR1 MGHDK and CDR2 SYGVNS. This CDR3 has 16 amino acids. V lost 0 bases to trimming and J lost 4 bases, with 13 bases between them.

At least ten counts were recorded for this clonotype. This rearrangement joins TRBV7-8 to TRBJ2-3; 11 nucleotides line up with TRBD2. The CDR3 is made up of 16 amino acids. The germline CDR1 and CDR2 sequences are SGHVS and FQNEAQ. V was clipped by 5 bases and J by 6 bases; unmatched bases: 10. The CDR3 reads CASSPALAGVGDTQYF. The CDR3 DNA follows: TGTGCCAGCAGCCCAGCACTAGCGGGGGTGGGGGATACGCAGTATTTT. Using reference TRBV7-8 and TRBJ2-3 for the parts outside the CDR3, the full variable domain is GAGVSQSPRYKVAKRGQDVALRCDPISGHVSLFWYQQALGQGPEFLTYFQNEAQLDKSGLPSDRFFAERPEGSVSTLKIQRTQQEDSAVYLCASSPALAGVGDTQYFGPGTRLTVL.

The sample holds a few counts of this clonotype. One end of the junction fails to match germline, which may point to a read error. In nucleotides, the CDR3 is TGCTGTGCTAGAGATCCGGGGGGAAACACCGGGGAGCTGTTTTTT. It encodes CCARDPGGNTGELFF. V and J are TRBV20-1 and TRBJ2-2, with 7 bases that match TRBD2. CDR3 length equals 15 residues. From germline, CDR1 is DFQATT and CDR2 SNEGSKA (reference sequence).

At least ten counts were recorded for this clonotype. The rearrangement joins TRBV20-1 to TRBJ2-1; 11 bases align to TRBD2. CDR3 length: 15 amino acids. The germline V gene has CDR1 DFQATT and CDR2 SNEGSKA (reference sequence). The trim removed 6 bases at V and 7 bases at J, leaving 11 bases unmatched. CDR3 sequence: CSASPLAGGYNEQFF. CDR3 nucleotide sequence: TGCAGTGCCTCGCCCCTAGCGGGAGGTTATAATGAGCAGTTCTTC.

This clonotype was picked up a small number of times. The V and J genes are TRBV24-1 and TRBJ2-1; D possibly corresponds to TRBD2 (6 bases). CDR1 is KGHDR, CDR2 SFDVKD, per germline. The CDR3 is made up of 16 amino acids. The germline V and J ends were trimmed by 3 bases and 4 bases, with 15 bases remaining between them. The CDR3 nucleotides are TGTGCCACCAGTGATGCCGGGGGTCCTTTATACAATGAGCAGTTCTTC. Amino acid sequence: CATSDAGGPLYNEQFF.

With regard to this clonotype: This may come from a read error, since a much larger clone is one base off. V usage is TRBV7-9 and J usage is TRBJ1-1; 7 bases line up with TRBD1. This CDR3 has 15 amino acids. V gave up 3 bases and J gave up 6 bases; unmatched junction bases: 10. Per germline, CDR1 SEHNR and CDR2 FQNEAQ (reference sequence). Here the CDR3 reads CASSLTITGDPEAFF. The CDR3 coding sequence is TGTGCCAGCAGCTTGACTATTACAGGGGACCCTGAAGCTTTCTTT.

This clonotype was detected ten times or more. The chain employs TRBV9 and TRBJ1-1; tentative D call: TRBD1 (6 bases). Germline V gene data show CDR1 as SGDLS and CDR2 as YYNGEE. Trimming left V 1 base short and J 1 base short, with 14 bases between. This CDR3 has 16 amino acids. CDR3 in DNA: TGTGCCAGCAGCGTACGGGCAGGGGCGGGGAACACTGAAGCTTTCTTT. Translated, it gives CASSVRAGAGNTEAFF.

Ten or more counts support this clonotype. V usage is TRBV7-9 and J usage is TRBJ2-3, with D unresolved. The CDR3 runs 15 residues. Per the germline V gene, CDR1 is SEHNR and CDR2 is FQNEAQ (reference sequence). The germline V and J ends were trimmed by 2 bases and 1 base, with 10 bases remaining between them. This CDR3 is CASSLHPSGTDTQYF. The CDR3 DNA follows: TGTGCCAGCAGCTTACATCCTTCTGGCACAGATACGCAGTATTTT.

This clonotype occurred many times. The chain employs TRBV24-1 and TRBJ2-1, with 7 bases matching TRBD2. J gave up 7 bases and V 3 bases, and 8 bases lay outside the gene matches. CDR1 is KGHDR and CDR2 is SFDVKD in the germline V gene. This CDR3 has 15 amino acids. CDR3: CATSDEREGRNEQFF. As DNA, the CDR3 is TGTGCCACCAGTGATGAGAGGGAGGGTCGAAATGAGCAGTTCTTC.

This chain connects TRBV12-3 or TRBV12-4 to TRBJ1-5, with a tentative D call TRBD1 (6 bases). V was trimmed by 6 bases and J by 7 bases, leaving 16 bases between them. This CDR3 region has 14 residues. The CDR3 sequence is CASRGTPVRQPQHF. CDR3 nucleotides: TGTGCCAGCAGAGGGACACCTGTCAGACAGCCCCAGCATTTT.

This clonotype occurred many times. V and J are TRBV20-1 and TRBJ1-1, with no clear D. V lost 2 bases to trimming and J lost 1 base, with 5 bases between them. The CDR3 length is 12 residues. Germline assignment: CDR1 DFQATT and CDR2 SNEGSKA (reference sequence). CDR3 residues: CSARWPNTEAFF. DNA for the CDR3: TGCAGTGCTAGATGGCCGAACACTGAAGCTTTCTTT.

This clonotype occurred many times. V and J are TRBV12-3 or TRBV12-4 and TRBJ1-1, with TRBD1 as a possible D gene (6 bases). The V gene lost 6 bases and the J gene lost 6 bases, with 14 bases spanning the gap. This CDR3 is built from 13 residues. The chain's CDR3 is CASSPRTVAEAFF. CDR3 sequence (DNA): TGTGCCAGCAGCCCCCGGACAGTCGCTGAAGCTTTCTTT.

This clonotype came up many times. The chain uses TRBV9 and TRBJ2-2; TRBD2 matches 12 bases. After removal of 4 bases from V and 5 bases from J, the junction contained 6 bases not matched to a gene. The CDR3 has 16 residues. From germline, CDR1 is SGDLS and CDR2 YYNGEE. The CDR3 sequence: CASSPSGRAGTGELFF. In DNA form, the CDR3 reads TGTGCCAGCAGCCCTAGCGGGAGGGCCGGGACCGGGGAGCTGTTTTTT.